These 13 T cell receptor beta chains were sequenced from one sample in a study of blood T cells in healthy people across ages. Combining a sample-barcoded 5' primer with a J-beta primer mix, a second PCR ran for roughly 7 to 12 cycles. MiXCR, applied by TCRdb to the 5' RACE reads, yields one record per CDR3 protein. The table has about 1.8 million distinct CDR3 sequences, approximately 50% seen once. Sequencing input: blood. Receptor source: a woman between 40 and 50 years old in good health.

V gene TRBV27 combines with J gene TRBJ2-1, with 9 bases matching TRBD2. The CDR3 contains 17 residues. Germline values: CDR1 MNHEY, CDR2 SMNVEV (reference sequence). V lost 3 bases and J lost 3; bases outside the gene matches: 9. The CDR3 protein is CASSLDSLAGDYNEQFF. In DNA form, the CDR3 reads TGTGCCAGCAGTTTGGACAGTTTAGCGGGGGACTACAATGAGCAGTTCTTC.

The gene calls are TRBV15 and TRBJ1-2; a weak D match, TRBD1 (6 bases). The germline V gene has CDR1 LNHNV and CDR2 YYDKDF (reference sequence). The V and J ends lost 1 base and 8 bases respectively, with 14 bases between them. The CDR3 totals 14 residues. The DNA of the CDR3 is TGTGCCACCAGCAGAGCTCAGGGGATAGGGGGCTACACCTTC. Protein sequence: CATSRAQGIGGYTF. Supplemented by reference TRBV15 and TRBJ1-2, the full variable domain reads DAMVIQNPRYQVTQFGKPVTLSCSQTLNHNVMYWYQQKSSQAPKLLFHYYDKDFNNEADTPDNFQSRRPNTSFCFLDIRSPGLGDTAMYLCATSRAQGIGGYTFGSGTRLTVV.

The chain recombines TRBV20-1 with TRBJ1-2; D unresolved. With 6 bases removed from V and 8 bases from J, the gap between germline ends came to 16 bases. There are 12 residues in the CDR3. Germline V gives CDR1 DFQATT, CDR2 SNEGSKA (reference sequence). Here the CDR3 reads CSAQRGLEGYTF. CDR3 sequence (DNA): TGCAGTGCACAGCGGGGTTTAGAGGGCTACACCTTC.

This clonotype was found a few times. CDR3 in amino acids: CASRQGVVIETQYF. The DNA for the CDR3 is TGTGCCAGCAGGCAGGGGGTAGTGATAGAGACCCAGTACTTC. This chain uses TRBV6-5 with TRBJ2-5; TRBD1 matches at 7 bases. Germline values: CDR1 MNHEY, CDR2 SVGAGI. J gave up 4 bases and V 6 bases, and 8 bases lay outside the gene matches. The CDR3 is 14 residues long.

The gene calls are TRBV5-1 and TRBJ2-3; D possibly corresponds to TRBD1 (6 bases). This CDR3 is built from 14 residues. V dropped 0 bases and J dropped 6 bases, with 11 bases sitting between them. From germline, CDR1 is SGHRS and CDR2 YFSETQ. This CDR3 reads CASSLVAGVDTQYF. For the CDR3, the DNA is TGCGCCAGCAGCTTGGTCGCAGGGGTGGATACGCAGTATTTT.

CDR3: CASSLYAGRNEQYF. The CDR3 DNA reads as TGCGCCAGCAGCTTGTACGCGGGGCGGAACGAGCAGTACTTC. The genes are TRBV5-1 and TRBJ2-7; TRBD2 might be the D (6 bases). The length of the CDR3 is 14 residues. CDR1 is SGHRS, CDR2 YFSETQ, per germline. With 1 base removed from V and 5 bases from J, the gap between germline ends came to 13 bases. The full variable domain, completed using reference TRBV5-1 and TRBJ2-7, is KAGVTQTPRYLIKTRGQQVTLSCSPISGHRSVSWYQQTPGQGLQFLFEYFSETQRNKGNFPGRFSGRQFSNSRSEMNVSTLELGDSALYLCASSLYAGRNEQYFGPGTRLTVT.

Turning to this clonotype: This CDR3 is missing its conserved last phenylalanine or tryptophan, likely due to a read error. The chain uses TRBV29-1 and TRBJ2-1; 9 nucleotides line up with TRBD1. V lost 6 bases and J lost 12; bases outside the gene matches: 9. The CDR3 runs 12 residues. Per germline, CDR1 SQVTM and CDR2 ANQGSEA. CDR3 coding DNA: TGCAGCGTGGGGACAGGGCAAGAGAGGCAGTTCCTC. Amino acids: CSVGTGQERQFL.

The chain joins TRBV7-2 to TRBJ2-1; TRBD2 is a possible D gene (6 bases). V shed 0 bases and J shed 1 base, with 10 bases lying between them. The CDR3 length is 16 residues. Germline V CDR1 and CDR2: SGHTA, FQGNSA. The CDR3 is CASSLAAGNSYNEQFF. The CDR3 DNA is TGTGCCAGCAGCTTAGCGGCGGGGAATTCCTACAATGAGCAGTTCTTC.

The rearrangement links TRBV3-1 to TRBJ2-5, with D perhaps given as TRBD1 or TRBD2 (5 bases each). The CDR3 extends over 14 amino acids. Germline loops: CDR1 LGHDT, CDR2 YNNKEL (reference sequence). V lost 5 bases and J lost 5, with 15 bases in between. CDR3 amino acids: CASSKRGVGETQYF. The CDR3 nucleotides are TGTGCCAGCAGCAAGCGAGGGGTAGGGGAGACCCAGTACTTC.

The rearrangement links TRBV9 to TRBJ2-3; tentative D call: TRBD1 (5 bases). V was pared by 4 bases and J by 10 bases, with 19 bases between. In germline, CDR1 is SGDLS, CDR2 YYNGEE. This CDR3 region has 14 residues. CDR3 sequence reads: CASSPDSEDRSQYF. The CDR3 DNA is TGTGCCAGCAGCCCCGACAGTGAAGATAGGTCGCAGTATTTT.

V is TRBV28 and J is TRBJ2-7, with 7 positions matching TRBD1. This CDR3 is built from 12 residues. V gave up 5 bases and J gave up 6 bases; unmatched junction bases: 4. Germline V CDR1 and CDR2: MDHEN, SYDVKM. Written as DNA, the CDR3 is TGTGCCAGCAGTGACAGGGAGACCGAGCAGTACTTC. It codes for CASSDRETEQYF.

This clonotype has more than one count but fewer than ten. This sequence joins TRBV7-2 and TRBJ2-5; 8 bases fit TRBD2. The tail of the sequence fits TRBJ2-7 better, so the J call may be wrong. Germline-derived CDR1 and CDR2 are SGHTA and FQGNSA. CDR3 size: 18 residues. In DNA form, the CDR3 reads TGTGCCAGCAGCCCCAGGGGAGCGGGGGCCCGAAAGTACTACGAGCAGTACTTC. Its translation is CASSPRGAGARKYYEQYF.

The chain couples TRBV5-6 to TRBJ2-7; D unclear. This CDR3 is 12 amino acids long. Germline-derived CDR1 and CDR2 are SGHDT and YYEEEE. V lost 6 bases to trimming and J lost 12 bases, with 19 bases between them. CDR3 sequence: CASTFQSDSAYF. The CDR3, as DNA: TGTGCCAGCACCTTCCAAAGCGACTCGGCGTACTTC.